The T cell receptor beta chain under discussion was sequenced for a study of shared clonotypes between healthy human individuals. Points from the study as a whole: A few donors showed sharing of approximately 5% of naive CD4 clonotypes.

Cells designated naive CD8 were CD45RO-negative and were positively selected for CCR7, with terminally differentiated effector memory CD45RA+ cells excluded. Nashville, Tennessee was home to all donors, each a Caucasian adult. An assay was performed, and its level was deep. Produced via immunoSEQ multiplex PCR; TCRdb's table is partial and in-frame only. The table includes some 2,000,000 clones, around 96% detected once. The CDR3 has 10 amino acids. With 3 bases removed from V and 6 bases from J, the gap between germline ends came to 3 bases. From germline, CDR1 is SGHTA and CDR2 FQGNSA. Details on this clone: Its cognate antigen is unknown.

This chain connects TRBV7-2 to TRBJ2-7, with D unresolved. The receptor comes from a man between 18 and 35 years old in good health. Sequenced input: naive CD8+ T cells sorted from blood. In DNA, the CDR3 is TGTGCCAGCAGCTTTCTCGAGCAGTACTTC. This gives the protein CASSFLEQYF.